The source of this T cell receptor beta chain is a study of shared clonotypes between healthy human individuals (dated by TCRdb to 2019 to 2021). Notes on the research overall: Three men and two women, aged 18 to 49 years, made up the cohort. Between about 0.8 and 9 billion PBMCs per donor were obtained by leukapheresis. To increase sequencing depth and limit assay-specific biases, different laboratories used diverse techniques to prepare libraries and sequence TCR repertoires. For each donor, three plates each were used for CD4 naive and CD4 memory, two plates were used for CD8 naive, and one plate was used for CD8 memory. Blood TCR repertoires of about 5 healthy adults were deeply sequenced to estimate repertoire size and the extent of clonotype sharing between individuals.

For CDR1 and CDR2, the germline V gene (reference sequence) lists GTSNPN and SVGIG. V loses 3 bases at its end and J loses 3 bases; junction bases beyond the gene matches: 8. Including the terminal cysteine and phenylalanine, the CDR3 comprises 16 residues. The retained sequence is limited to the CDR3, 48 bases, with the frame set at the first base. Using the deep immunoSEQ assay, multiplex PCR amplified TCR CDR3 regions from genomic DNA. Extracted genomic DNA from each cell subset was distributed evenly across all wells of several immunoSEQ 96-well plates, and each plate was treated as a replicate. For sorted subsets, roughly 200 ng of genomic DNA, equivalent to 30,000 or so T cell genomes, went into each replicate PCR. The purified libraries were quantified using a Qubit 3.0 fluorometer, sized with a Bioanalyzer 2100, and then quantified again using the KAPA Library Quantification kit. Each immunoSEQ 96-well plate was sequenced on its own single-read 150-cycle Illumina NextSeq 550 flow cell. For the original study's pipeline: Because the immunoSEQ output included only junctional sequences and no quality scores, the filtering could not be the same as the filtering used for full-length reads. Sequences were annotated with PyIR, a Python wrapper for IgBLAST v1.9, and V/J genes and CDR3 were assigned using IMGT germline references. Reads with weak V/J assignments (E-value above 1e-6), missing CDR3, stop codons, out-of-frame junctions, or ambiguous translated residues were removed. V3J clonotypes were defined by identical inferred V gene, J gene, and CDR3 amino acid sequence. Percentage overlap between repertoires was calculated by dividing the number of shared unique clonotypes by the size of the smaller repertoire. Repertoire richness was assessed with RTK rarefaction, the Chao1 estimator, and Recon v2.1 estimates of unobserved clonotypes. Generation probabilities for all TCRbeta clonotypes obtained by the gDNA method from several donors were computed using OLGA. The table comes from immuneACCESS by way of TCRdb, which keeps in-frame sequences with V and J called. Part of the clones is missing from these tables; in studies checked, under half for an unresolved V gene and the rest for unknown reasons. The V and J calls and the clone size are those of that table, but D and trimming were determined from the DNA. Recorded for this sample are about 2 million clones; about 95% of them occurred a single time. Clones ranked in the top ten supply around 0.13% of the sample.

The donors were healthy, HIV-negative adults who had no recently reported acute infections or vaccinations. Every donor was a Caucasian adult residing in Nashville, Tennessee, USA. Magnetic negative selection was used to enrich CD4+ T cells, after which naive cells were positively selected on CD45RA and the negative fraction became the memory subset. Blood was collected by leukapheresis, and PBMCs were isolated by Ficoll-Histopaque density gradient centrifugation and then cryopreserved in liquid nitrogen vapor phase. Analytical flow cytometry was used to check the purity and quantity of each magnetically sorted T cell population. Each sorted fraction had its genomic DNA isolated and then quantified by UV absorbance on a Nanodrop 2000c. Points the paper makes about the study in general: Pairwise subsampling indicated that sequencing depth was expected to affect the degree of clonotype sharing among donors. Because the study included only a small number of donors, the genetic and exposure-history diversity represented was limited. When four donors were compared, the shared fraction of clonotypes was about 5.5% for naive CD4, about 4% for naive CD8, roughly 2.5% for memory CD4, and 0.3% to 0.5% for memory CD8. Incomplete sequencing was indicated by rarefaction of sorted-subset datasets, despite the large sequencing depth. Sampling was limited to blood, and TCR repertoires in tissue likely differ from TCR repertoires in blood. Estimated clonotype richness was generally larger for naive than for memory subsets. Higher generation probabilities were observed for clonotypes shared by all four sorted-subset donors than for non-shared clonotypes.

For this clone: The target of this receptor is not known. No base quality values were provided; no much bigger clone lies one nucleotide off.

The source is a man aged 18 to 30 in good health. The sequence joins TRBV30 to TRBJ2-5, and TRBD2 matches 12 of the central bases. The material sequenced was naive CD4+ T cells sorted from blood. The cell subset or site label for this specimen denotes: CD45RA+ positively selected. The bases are TGTGCCTGGAGAGATGGACTAGCGGGACTCGAAGAGACCCAGTACTTC. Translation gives CAWRDGLAGLEETQYF.